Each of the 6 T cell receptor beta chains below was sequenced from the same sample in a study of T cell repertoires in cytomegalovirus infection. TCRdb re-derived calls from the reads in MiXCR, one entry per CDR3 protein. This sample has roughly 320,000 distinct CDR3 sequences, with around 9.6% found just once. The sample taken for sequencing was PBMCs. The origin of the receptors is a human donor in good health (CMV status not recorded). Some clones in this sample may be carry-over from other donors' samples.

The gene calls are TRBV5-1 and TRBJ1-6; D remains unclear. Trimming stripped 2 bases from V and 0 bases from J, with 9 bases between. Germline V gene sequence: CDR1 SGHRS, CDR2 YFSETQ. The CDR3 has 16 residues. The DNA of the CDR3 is TGCGCCAGCAGCTTCGAACAGAGCTCCTATAATTCACCCCTCCACTTT. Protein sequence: CASSFEQSSYNSPLHF.

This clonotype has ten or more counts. The CDR3: CASSYDGLRTEAFF. CDR3 coding DNA: TGTGCCAGCAGTTACGACGGGTTGCGCACTGAAGCTTTCTTT. The J gene is TRBJ1-1, the V gene TRBV6-2 or TRBV6-3, with D unclear. Germline lookup yields CDR1 MNHEY and CDR2 SVGEGT. The CDR3 is 14 residues long. V was cut by 2 bases and J by 4 bases, with 11 bases left in between.

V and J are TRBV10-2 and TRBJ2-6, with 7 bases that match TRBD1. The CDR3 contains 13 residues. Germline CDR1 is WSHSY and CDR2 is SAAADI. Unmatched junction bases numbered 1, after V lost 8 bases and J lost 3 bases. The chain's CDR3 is CASRQGGANVLTF. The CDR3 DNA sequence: TGCGCCAGCCGACAGGGTGGGGCCAACGTCCTGACTTTC.

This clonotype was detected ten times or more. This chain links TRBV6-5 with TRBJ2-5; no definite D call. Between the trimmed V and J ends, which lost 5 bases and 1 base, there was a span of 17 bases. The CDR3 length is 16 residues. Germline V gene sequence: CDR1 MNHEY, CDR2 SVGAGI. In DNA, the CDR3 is TGTGCCAGCAGTGCCTTCCGATCCCGGCGCCAAGAGACCCAGTACTTC. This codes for CASSAFRSRRQETQYF.

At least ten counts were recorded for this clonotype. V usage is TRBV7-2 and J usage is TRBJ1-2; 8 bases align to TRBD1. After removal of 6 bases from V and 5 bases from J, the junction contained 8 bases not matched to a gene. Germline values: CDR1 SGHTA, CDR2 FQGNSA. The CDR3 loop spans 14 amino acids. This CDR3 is CASRPRQGNYGYTF. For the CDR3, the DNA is TGTGCCAGCAGACCGCGACAGGGGAATTATGGCTACACCTTC.

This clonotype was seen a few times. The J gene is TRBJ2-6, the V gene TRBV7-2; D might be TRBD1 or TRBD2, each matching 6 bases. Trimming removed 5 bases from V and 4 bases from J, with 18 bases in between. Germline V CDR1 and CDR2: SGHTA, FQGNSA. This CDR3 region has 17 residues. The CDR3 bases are TGTGCCAGCAGCCGAGGGGGGAAAGCGGTCGGGGCCAACGTCCTGACTTTC. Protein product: CASSRGGKAVGANVLTF.